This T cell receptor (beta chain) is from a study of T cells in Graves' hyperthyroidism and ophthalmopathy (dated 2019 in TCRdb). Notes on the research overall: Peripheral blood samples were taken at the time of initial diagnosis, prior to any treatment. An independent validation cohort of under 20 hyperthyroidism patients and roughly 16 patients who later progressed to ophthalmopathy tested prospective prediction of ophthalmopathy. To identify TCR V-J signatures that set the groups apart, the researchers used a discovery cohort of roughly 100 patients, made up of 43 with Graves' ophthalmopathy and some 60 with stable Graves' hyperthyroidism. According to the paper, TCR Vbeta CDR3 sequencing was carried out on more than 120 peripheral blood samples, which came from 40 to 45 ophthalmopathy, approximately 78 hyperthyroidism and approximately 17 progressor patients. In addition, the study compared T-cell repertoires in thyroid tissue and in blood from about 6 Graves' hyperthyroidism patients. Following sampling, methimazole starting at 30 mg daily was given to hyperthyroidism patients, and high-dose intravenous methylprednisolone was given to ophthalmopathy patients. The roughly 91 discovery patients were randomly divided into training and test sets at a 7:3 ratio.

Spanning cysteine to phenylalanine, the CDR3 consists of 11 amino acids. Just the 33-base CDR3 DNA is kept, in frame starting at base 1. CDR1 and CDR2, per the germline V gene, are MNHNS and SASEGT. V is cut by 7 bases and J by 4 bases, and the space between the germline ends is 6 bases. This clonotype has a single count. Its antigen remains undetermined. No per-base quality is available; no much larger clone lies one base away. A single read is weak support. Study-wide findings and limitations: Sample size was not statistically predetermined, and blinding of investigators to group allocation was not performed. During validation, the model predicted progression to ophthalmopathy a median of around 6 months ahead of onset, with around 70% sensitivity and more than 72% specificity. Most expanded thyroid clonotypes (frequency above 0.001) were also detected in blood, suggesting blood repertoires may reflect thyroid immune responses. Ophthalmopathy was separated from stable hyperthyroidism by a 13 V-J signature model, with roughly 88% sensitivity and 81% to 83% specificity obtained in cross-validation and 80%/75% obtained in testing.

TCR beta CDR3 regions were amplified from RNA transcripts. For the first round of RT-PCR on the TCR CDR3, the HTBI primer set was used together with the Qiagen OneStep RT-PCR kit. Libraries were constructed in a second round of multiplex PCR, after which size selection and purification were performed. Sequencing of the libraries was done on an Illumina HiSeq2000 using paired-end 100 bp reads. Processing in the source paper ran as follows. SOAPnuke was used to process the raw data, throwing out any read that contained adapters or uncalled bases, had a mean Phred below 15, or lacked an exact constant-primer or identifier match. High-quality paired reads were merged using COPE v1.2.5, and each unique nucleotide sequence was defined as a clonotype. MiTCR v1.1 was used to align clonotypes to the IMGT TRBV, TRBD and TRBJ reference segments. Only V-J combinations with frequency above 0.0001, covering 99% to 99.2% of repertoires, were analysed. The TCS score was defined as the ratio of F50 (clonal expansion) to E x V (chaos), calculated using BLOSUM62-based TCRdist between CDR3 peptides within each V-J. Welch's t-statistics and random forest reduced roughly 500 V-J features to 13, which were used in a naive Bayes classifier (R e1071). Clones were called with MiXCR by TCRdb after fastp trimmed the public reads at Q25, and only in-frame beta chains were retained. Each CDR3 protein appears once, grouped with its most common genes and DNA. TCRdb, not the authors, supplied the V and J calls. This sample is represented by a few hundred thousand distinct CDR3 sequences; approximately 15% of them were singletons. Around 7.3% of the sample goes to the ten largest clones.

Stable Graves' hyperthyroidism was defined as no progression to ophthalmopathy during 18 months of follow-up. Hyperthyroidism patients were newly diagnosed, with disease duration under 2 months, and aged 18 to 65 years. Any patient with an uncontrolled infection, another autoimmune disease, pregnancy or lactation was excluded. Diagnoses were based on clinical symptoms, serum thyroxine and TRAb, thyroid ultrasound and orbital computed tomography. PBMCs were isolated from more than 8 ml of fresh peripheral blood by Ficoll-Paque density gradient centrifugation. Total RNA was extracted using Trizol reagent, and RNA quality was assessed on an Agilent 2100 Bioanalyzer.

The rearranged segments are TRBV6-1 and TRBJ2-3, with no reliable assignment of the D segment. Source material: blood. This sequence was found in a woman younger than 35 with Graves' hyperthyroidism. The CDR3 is CASIGADTQYF. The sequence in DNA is TGTGCCAGCATCGGAGCAGATACGCAGTATTTT.